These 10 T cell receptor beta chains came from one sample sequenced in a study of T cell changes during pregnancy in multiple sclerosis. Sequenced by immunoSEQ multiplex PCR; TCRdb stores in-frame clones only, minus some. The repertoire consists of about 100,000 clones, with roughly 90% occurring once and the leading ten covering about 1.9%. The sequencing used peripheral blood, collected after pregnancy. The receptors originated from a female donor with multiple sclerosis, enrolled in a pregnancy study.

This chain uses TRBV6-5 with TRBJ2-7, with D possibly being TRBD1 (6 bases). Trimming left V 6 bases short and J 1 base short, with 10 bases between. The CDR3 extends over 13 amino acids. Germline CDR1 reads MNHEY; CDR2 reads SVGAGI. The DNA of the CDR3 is TGTGCCAGCAGCTTGACAGGTTCCTACGAGCAGTACTTC. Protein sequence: CASSLTGSYEQYF.

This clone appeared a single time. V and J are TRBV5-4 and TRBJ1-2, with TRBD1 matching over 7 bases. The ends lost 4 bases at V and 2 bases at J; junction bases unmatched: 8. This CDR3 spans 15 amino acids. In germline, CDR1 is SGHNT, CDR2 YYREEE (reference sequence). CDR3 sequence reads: CASSLGTDANYGYTF. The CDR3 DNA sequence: TGTGCCAGCAGCCTAGGGACAGACGCCAACTATGGCTACACCTTC.

CDR3 nucleotides: TGCGCCAGCAGCTCTGGACAGGGGGCGTCCGGGGAGCTGTTTTTT. Its translation: CASSSGQGASGELFF. V usage is TRBV5-1 and J usage is TRBJ2-2; 11 bases match TRBD1. The V and J ends lost 3 bases and 6 bases, in that order; junction bases with no gene match: 4. The CDR3 sequence is 15 residues long. From germline, CDR1 is SGHRS and CDR2 YFSETQ.

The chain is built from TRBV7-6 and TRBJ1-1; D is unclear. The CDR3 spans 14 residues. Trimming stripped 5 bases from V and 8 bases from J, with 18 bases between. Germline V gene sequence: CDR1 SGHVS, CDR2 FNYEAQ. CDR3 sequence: CASSPHVETSEAFF. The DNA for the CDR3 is TGTGCCAGCAGCCCGCACGTAGAGACATCCGAAGCTTTCTTT.

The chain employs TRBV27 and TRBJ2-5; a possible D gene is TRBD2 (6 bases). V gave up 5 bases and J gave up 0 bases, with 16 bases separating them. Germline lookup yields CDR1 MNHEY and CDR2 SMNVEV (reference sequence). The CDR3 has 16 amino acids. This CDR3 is CASSATSLSYQETQYF. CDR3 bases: TGTGCCAGCAGTGCAACTAGCTTGTCATACCAAGAGACCCAGTACTTC.

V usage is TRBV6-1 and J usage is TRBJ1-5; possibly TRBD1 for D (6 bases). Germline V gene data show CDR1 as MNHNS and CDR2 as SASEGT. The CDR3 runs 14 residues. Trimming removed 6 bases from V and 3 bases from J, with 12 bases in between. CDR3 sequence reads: CASRAGQFNQPQHF. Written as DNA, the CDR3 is TGTGCCAGCAGGGCCGGACAGTTCAATCAGCCCCAGCATTTT.

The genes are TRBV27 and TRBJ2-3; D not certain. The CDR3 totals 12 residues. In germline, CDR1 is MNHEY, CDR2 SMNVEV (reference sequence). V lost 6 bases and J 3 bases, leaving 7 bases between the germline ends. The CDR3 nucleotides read TGTGCCAGCAGCCGACTTACAGATACGCAGTATTTT. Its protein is CASSRLTDTQYF.

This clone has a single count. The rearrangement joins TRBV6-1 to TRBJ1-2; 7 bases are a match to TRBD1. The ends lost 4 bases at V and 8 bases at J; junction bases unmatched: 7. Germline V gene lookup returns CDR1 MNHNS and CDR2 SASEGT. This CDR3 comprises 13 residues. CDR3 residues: CASSVTGSGGYTF. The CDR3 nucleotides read TGTGCCAGCAGTGTGACAGGGTCAGGAGGCTACACCTTC.

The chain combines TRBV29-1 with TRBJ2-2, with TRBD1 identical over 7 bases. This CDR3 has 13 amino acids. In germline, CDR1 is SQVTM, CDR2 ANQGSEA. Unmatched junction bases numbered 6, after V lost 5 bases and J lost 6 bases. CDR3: CSVSQGLAGELFF. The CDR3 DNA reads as TGCAGCGTTTCACAGGGGTTGGCCGGGGAGCTGTTTTTT.

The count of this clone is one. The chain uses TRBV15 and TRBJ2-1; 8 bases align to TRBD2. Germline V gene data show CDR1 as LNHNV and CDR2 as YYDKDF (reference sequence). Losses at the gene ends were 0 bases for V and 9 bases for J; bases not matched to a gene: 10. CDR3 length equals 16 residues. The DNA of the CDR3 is TGTGCCACCAGCAGAGATTTGGGGTTAGCGGGACCTGAGCAGTTCTTC. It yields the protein CATSRDLGLAGPEQFF.